This T cell receptor beta chain was observed in a study of blood T cell repertoires in COVID-19. Study information: PBMCs, B-cell-depleted T cells, or T cells provided the cDNA or gDNA that made up the material.

Trimming cost V 1 base and J 5 bases; bases outside gene matches: 4. Germline V gene lookup returns CDR1 SGHNT and CDR2 YYREEE (reference sequence). CDR3 length equals 15 residues. TCRdb's copy holds only in-frame clones and misses some; the assay was immunoSEQ multiplex PCR. The sample consists of 300,000 to 400,000 clones, roughly 87% of them appearing once. The study recruited people aged roughly 18 to 100 years across 20 to 30 US areas. Two negative PCRs, clearance, or symptom resolution had been documented for recovered Cohort 3 donors. What was sequenced was PBMCs or T cells enriched from blood (not recorded which). The receptor comes from a woman between 25 and 40 years old who had recovered from COVID-19. The V gene is TRBV5-4, the J gene TRBJ2-2; 8 bases match TRBD1. The CDR3 loop reads CASSLRQGRTGELFF. Here the CDR3 DNA reads TGTGCCAGCAGCTTGCGACAGGGGAGGACCGGGGAGCTGTTTTTT.